This paragraph reports one T cell receptor (beta chain). Its antigen remains unknown. These data originate in a study of tumor and adjacent non-tumor tissue in lung cancer. Study results and caveats: Top 100 clones took a larger repertoire share in normal lung.

RNA was extracted from bulk tissue without any cell sorting. This non-tumor lung sample came from over 3 cm beyond the tumor edge. The library came from three nested PCR rounds adapted from ARM-PCR protocols. MiXCR was run by TCRdb on the multiplex PCR reads, yielding one entry per CDR3 protein. The repertoire holds tens of thousands of distinct CDR3 sequences, with approximately 68% as singletons. The CDR3 consists of 17 residues. Germline V gene sequence: CDR1 MGHDK, CDR2 SYGVNS. After removal of 4 bases from V and 3 bases from J, the junction contained 9 bases not matched to a gene. The chain recombines TRBV25-1 with TRBJ2-1; TRBD2 aligns across 10 bases. The sample comprised distant non-tumor lung tissue. The origin of this receptor is a woman aged 50 to 60 with non-small cell lung cancer. CDR3 sequence (DNA): TGTGCCAGCAGTGCGAATCCCAGGACTAGCGGCTACAATGAGCAGTTCTTC. This translates into CASSANPRTSGYNEQFF.